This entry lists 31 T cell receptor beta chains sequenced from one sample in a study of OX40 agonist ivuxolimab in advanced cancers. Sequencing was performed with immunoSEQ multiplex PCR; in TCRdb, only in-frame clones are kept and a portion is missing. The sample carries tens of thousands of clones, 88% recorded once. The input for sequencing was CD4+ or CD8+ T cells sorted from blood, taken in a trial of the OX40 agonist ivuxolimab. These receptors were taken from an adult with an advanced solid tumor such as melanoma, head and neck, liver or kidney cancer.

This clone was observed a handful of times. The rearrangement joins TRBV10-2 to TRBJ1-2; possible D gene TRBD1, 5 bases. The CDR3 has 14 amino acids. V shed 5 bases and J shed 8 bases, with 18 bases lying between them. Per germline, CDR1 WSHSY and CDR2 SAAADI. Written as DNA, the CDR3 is TGCGCCAGCAGTAGATCCCCTGGGGGGGACGGCTACACCTTC. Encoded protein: CASSRSPGGDGYTF.

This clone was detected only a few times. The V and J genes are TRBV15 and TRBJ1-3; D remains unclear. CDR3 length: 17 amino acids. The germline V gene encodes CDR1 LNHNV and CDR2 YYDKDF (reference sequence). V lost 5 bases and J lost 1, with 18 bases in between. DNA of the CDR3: TGTGCCACCAGCCCTAGGACCATTCAGACTTCTGGAAACACCATATATTTT. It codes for CATSPRTIQTSGNTIYF.

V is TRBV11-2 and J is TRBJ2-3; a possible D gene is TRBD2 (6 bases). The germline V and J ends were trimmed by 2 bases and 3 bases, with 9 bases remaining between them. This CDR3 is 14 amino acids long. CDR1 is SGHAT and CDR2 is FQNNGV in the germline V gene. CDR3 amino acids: CASSLSGLTDTQYF. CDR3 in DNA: TGTGCCAGCAGCTTAAGCGGGTTGACAGATACGCAGTATTTT.

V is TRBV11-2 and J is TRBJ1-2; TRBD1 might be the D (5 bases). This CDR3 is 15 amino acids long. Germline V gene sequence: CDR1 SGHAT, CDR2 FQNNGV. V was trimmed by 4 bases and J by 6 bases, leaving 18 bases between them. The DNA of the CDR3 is TGTGCCAGCAGCTCAGACATTTTCGGGGGTGATGGCTACACCTTC. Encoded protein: CASSSDIFGGDGYTF.

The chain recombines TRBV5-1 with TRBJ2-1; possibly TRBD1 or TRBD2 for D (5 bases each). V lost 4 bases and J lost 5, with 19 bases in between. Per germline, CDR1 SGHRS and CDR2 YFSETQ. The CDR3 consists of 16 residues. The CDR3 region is CASSAYPGPENNEQFF. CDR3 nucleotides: TGCGCCAGCAGCGCCTATCCGGGGCCGGAGAACAATGAGCAGTTCTTC.

The CDR3, as DNA: TGTGCCACCATAGGGGGGGGCTCTGGAAACACCATATATTTT. Encoded protein: CATIGGGSGNTIYF. The chain couples TRBV28 to TRBJ1-3; the D gene is possibly TRBD1 (6 bases). V dropped 10 bases and J dropped 0 bases, with 13 bases sitting between them. Per the germline V gene, CDR1 is MDHEN and CDR2 is SYDVKM. The CDR3 runs to 14 residues.

For the CDR3, the DNA is TGTGCCAGCAGGGGACAGGGACGGAGTCAGCCCCAGCATTTT. It codes for CASRGQGRSQPQHF. This chain uses TRBV6-6 with TRBJ1-5; 9 positions match TRBD1. Germline loops: CDR1 MNHNY, CDR2 SVGAGI (reference sequence). With 6 bases clipped from V and 6 bases from J, the junction kept 6 bases outside the gene matches. This CDR3 spans 14 amino acids.

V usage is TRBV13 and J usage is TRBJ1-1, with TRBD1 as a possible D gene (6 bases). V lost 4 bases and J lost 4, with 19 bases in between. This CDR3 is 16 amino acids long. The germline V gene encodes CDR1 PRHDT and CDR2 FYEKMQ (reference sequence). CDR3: CASSSPTGTAATEAFF. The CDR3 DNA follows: TGTGCCAGCAGCTCGCCGACAGGAACCGCCGCCACTGAAGCTTTCTTT.

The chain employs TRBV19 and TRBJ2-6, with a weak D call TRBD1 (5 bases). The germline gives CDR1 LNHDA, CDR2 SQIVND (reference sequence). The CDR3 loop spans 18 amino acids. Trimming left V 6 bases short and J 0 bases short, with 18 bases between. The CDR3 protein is CASSIYPPGASGANVLTF. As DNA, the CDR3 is TGTGCCAGTAGCATATACCCCCCTGGGGCCTCTGGGGCCAACGTCCTGACTTTC.

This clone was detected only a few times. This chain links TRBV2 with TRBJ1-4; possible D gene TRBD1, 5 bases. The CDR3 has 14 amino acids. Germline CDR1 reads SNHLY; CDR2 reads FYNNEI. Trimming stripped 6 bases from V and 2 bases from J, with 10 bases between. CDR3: CASSQQVTNEKLFF. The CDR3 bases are TGTGCCAGCAGCCAACAGGTGACTAATGAAAAACTGTTTTTT.

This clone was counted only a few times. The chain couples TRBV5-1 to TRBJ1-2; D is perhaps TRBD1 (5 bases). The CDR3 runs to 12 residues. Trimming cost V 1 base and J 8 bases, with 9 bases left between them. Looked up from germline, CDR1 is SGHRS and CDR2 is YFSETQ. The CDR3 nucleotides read TGCGCCAGCAGCTTGAATGGGGACGGCTACACCTTC. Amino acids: CASSLNGDGYTF.

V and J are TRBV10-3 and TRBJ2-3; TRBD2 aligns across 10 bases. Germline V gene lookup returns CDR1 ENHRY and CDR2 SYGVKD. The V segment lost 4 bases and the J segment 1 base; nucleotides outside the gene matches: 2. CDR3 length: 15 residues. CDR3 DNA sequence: TGTGCCATCAGTGGTACTAGCGGGGGCACAGATACGCAGTATTTT. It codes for CAISGTSGGTDTQYF.

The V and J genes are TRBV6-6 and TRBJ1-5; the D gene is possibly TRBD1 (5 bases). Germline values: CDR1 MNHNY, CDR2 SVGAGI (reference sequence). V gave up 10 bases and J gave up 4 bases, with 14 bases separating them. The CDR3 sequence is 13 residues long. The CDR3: CATGAGINQPQHF. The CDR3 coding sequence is TGTGCCACCGGGGCAGGGATTAATCAGCCCCAGCATTTT.

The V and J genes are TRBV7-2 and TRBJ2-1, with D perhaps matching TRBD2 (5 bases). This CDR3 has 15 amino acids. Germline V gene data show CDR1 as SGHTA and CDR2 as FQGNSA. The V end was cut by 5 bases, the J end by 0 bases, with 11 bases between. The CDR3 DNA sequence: TGTGCCAGCAGCCCAAGCGGAAGCTCCTACAATGAGCAGTTCTTC. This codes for CASSPSGSSYNEQFF. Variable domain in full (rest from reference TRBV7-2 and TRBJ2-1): GAGVSQSPSNKVTEKGKDVELRCDPISGHTALYWYRQSLGQGLEFLIYFQGNSAPDKSGLPSDRFSAERTGGSVSTLTIQRTQQEDSAVYLCASSPSGSSYNEQFFGPGTRLTVL.

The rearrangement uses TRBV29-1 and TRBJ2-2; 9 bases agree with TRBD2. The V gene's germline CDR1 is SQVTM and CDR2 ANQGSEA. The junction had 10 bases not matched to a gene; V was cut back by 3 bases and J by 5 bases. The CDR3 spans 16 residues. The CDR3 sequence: CSVDQRREGRTGELFF. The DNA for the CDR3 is TGCAGCGTTGATCAGCGGCGGGAGGGCCGTACCGGGGAGCTGTTTTTT.

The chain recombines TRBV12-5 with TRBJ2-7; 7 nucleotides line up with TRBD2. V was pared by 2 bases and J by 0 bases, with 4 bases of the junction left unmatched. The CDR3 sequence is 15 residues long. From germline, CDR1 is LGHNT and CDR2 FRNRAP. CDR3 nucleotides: TGTGCTAGTGGTTTGCCTAGCGGAGTCTCCTACGAGCAGTACTTC. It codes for CASGLPSGVSYEQYF.

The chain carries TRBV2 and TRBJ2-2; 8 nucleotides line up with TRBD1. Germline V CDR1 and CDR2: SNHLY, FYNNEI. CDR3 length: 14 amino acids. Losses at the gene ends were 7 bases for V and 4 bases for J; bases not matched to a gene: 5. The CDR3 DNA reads TGTGCCAGCAAACAGGGGGTGTCCACCGGGGAGCTGTTTTTT. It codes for CASKQGVSTGELFF. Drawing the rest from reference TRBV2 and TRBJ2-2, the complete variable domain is EPEVTQTPSHQVTQMGQEVILRCVPISNHLYFYWYRQILGQKVEFLVSFYNNEISEKSEIFDDQFSVERPDGSNFTLKIRSTKLEDSAMYFCASKQGVSTGELFFGEGSRLTVL.

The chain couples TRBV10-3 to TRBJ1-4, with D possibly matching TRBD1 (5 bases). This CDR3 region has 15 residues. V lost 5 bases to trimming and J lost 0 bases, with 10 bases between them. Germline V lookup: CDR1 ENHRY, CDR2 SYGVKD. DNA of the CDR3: TGTGCCATCAGTCCACAACAGGCAACTAATGAAAAACTGTTTTTT. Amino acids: CAISPQQATNEKLFF.

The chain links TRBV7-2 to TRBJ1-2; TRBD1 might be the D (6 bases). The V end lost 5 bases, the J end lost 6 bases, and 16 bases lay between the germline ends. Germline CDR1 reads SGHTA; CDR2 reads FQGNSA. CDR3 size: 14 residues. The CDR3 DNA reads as TGTGCCAGCAGCCCTCAGGGGAATAATCATGGCTACACCTTC. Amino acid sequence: CASSPQGNNHGYTF. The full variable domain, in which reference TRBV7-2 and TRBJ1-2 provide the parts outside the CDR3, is GAGVSQSPSNKVTEKGKDVELRCDPISGHTALYWYRQSLGQGLEFLIYFQGNSAPDKSGLPSDRFSAERTGGSVSTLTIQRTQQEDSAVYLCASSPQGNNHGYTFGSGTRLTVV.

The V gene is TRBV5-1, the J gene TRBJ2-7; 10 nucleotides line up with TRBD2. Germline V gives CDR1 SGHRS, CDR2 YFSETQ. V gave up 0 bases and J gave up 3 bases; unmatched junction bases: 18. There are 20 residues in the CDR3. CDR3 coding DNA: TGCGCCAGCAGCTTGGGTCCCCCTGGTTTGCTAGCGGGAGCACACTACGAGCAGTACTTC. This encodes CASSLGPPGLLAGAHYEQYF.

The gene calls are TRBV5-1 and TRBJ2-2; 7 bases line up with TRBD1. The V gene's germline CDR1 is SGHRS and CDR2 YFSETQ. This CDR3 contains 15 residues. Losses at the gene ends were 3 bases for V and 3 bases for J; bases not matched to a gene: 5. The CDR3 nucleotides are TGCGCCAGCAGCTACACCGGGACAGACACCGGGGAGCTGTTTTTT. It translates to CASSYTGTDTGELFF.

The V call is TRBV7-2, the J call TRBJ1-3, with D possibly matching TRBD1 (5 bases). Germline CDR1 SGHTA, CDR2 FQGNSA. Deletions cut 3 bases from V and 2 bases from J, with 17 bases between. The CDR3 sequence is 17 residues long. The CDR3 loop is CASSLGGASVTGNTIYF. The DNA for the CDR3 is TGTGCCAGCAGCTTGGGAGGGGCCAGCGTGACTGGAAACACCATATATTTT.

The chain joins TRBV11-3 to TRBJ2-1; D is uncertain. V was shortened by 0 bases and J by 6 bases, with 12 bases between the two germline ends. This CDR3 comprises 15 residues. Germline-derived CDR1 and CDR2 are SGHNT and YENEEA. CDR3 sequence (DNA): TGTGCCAGCAGCTTAGATTTCGGACCCGCCAATGAGCAGTTCTTC. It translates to CASSLDFGPANEQFF.

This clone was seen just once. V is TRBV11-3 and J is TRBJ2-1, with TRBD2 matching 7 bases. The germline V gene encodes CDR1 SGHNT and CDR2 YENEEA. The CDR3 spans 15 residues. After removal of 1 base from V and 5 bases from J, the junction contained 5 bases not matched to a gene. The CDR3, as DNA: TGTGCCAGCAGCTTAGCCCAGGGAGGGGACAATGAGCAGTTCTTC. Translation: CASSLAQGGDNEQFF. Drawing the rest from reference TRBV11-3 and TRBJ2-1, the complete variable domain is EAGVVQSPRYKIIEKKQPVAFWCNPISGHNTLYWYLQNLGQGPELLIRYENEEAVDDSQLPKDRFSAERLKGVDSTLKIQPAELGDSAVYLCASSLAQGGDNEQFFGPGTRLTVL.

The CDR3 DNA follows: TGTGCCAGCAGCTTAAACCTCGGCGGGAGGAATCCGGAGACCCAGTACTTC. It specifies CASSLNLGGRNPETQYF. The chain couples TRBV7-9 to TRBJ2-5; 8 nucleotides match TRBD2. Germline V gene sequence: CDR1 SEHNR, CDR2 FQNEAQ (reference sequence). V lost 2 bases and J lost 5; bases outside the gene matches: 13. The CDR3 extends over 17 amino acids.

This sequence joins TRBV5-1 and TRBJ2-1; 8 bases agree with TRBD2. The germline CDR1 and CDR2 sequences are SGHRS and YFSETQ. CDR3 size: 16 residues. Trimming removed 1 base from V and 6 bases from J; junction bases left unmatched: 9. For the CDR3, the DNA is TGCGCCAGCAGCTTGAGTCCAGCGGGAGTTGCCAATGAGCAGTTCTTC. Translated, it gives CASSLSPAGVANEQFF.

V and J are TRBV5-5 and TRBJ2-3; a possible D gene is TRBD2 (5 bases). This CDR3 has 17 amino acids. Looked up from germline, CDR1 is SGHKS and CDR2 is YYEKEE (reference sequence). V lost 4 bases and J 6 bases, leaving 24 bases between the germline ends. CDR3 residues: CASSPEGRGLFSDTQYF. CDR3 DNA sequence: TGTGCCAGCAGCCCCGAGGGAAGAGGCTTATTTTCGGATACGCAGTATTTT.

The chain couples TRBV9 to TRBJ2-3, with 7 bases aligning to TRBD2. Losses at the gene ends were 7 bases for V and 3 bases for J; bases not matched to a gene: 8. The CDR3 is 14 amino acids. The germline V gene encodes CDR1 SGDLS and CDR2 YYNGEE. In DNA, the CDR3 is TGTGCCAGCGGGGGGGAATTAAGGACAGATACGCAGTATTTT. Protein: CASGGELRTDTQYF.

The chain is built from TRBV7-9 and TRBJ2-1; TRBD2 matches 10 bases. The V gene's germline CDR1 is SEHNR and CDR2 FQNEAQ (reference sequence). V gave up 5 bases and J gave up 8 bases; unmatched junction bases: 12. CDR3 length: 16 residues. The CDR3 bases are TGTGCCAGCAGCCCAACCGGCAGCGGGAGGGCGTATGAGCAGTTCTTC. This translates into CASSPTGSGRAYEQFF.

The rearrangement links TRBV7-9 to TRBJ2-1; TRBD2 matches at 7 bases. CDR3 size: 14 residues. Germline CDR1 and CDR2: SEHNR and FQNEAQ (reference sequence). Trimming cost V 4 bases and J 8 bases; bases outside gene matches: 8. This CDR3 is CASSSGLVGDEQFF. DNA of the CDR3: TGTGCCAGCAGCTCAGGACTAGTAGGCGATGAGCAGTTCTTC.

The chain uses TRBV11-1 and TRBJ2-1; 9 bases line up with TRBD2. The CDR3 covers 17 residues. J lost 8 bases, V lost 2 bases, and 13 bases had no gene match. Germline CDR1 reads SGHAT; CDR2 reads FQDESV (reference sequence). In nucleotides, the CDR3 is TGTGCCAGCAGCTTAACACCCGGAGCGGGAGGACTTGATGAGCAGTTCTTC. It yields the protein CASSLTPGAGGLDEQFF.